Sequencing of this T cell receptor (beta chain) was carried out in a study of T-cell memory formation after mild COVID-19. Notes on this clonotype: Its antigen is unknown.

Study-wide results and caveats: Those CD4+ clones that contracted were mainly in CM and EM (CD8+ ones in EMRA).

CDR3 size: 17 residues. Germline CDR1 is MNHEY and CDR2 is SVGAGI. The germline V and J ends were trimmed by 6 bases and 4 bases, with 22 bases remaining between them. Each CDR3 protein gets one entry after TCRdb re-called the 5' RACE reads with MiXCR. The sample lists 200,000 or so distinct CDR3 sequences; about 16% were seen once. The V gene is TRBV6-5, the J gene TRBJ2-1; a weak D match, TRBD1 (6 bases). This TCR came from an adult woman who had mild COVID-19 (a few samples of this study predate the infection). Cell type and time point are not known. The sequencing input was PBMCs or a T cell subset sorted from them (not recorded which). DNA of the CDR3: TGTGCCAGCAGACCGTTGACAGGAATTGGAATTTACAATGAGCAGTTCTTC. Translating it yields CASRPLTGIGIYNEQFF.